This T cell receptor beta chain was recovered during a study of T cells in Graves' hyperthyroidism and ophthalmopathy. Study-level points and caveats: The majority of expanded thyroid clonotypes above 0.001 also appeared in blood.

Researchers took RNA transcripts and amplified the TCR beta CDR3 regions from them. A set of HTBI primers served as the primers for a first-round RT-PCR of the TCR CDR3. TCRdb redid the calling of the multiplex PCR reads with MiXCR, one entry per CDR3 protein. Seen here are some 440,000 distinct CDR3 sequences, 15% to 19% observed once, and the top ten hold roughly 7.7%. A note on this clonotype: Its antigen is not identified. A much larger clonotype is one base distant, so this may be a read error.

Diagnosis of hyperthyroidism was new in patients aged 18 to 65, and its duration was under 2 months. This CDR3 is built from 11 residues. Germline CDR1 is SQVTM and CDR2 is ANQGSEA. Sample: blood. The chain couples TRBV29-1 to TRBJ2-1, with 7 bases lining up with TRBD2. The sequence was obtained from a woman under 30 with Graves' hyperthyroidism. The CDR3 DNA reads as TGCAGCGCTGGGGACTACAATGAGCAGCTCTTC. It specifies CSAGDYNEQLF.